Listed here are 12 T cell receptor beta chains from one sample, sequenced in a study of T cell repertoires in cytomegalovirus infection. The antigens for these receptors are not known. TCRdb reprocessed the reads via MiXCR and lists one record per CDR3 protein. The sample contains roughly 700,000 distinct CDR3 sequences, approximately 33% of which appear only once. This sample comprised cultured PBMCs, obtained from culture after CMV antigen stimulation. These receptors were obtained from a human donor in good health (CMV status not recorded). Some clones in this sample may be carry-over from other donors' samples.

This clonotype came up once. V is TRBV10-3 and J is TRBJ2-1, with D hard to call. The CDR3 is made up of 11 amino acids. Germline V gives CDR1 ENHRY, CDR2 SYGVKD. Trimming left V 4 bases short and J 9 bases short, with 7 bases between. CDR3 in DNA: TGTGCCATCAGTGGAGGTACTGAGCAGTTCTTC. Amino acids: CAISGGTEQFF.

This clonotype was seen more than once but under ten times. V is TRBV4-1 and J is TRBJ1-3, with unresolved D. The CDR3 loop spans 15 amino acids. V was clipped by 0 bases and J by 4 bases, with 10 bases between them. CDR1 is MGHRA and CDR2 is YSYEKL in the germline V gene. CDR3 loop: CASSQDEGDGNTIYF. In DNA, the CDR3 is TGCGCCAGCAGCCAAGATGAAGGCGACGGAAACACCATATATTTT.

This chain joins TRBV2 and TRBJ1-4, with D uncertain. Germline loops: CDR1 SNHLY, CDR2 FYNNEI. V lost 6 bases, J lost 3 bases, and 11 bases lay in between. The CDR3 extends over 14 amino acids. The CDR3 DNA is TGTGCCAGCAGCAGAGGAGAGGCTAATGAAAAACTGTTTTTT. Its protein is CASSRGEANEKLFF.

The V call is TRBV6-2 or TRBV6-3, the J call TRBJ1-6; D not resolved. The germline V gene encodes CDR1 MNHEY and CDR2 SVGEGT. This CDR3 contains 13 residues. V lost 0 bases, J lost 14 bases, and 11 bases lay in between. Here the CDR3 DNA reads TGTGCCAGCAGTTACTCGATAGTATCGGCCCTCCACTTT. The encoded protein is CASSYSIVSALHF.

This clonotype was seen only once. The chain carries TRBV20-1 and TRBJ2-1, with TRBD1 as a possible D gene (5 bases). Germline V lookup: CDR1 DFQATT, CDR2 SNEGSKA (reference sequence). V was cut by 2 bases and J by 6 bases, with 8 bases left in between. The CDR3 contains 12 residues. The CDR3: CSARLGVNEQFF. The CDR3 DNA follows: TGCAGTGCTAGATTAGGGGTCAATGAGCAGTTCTTC.

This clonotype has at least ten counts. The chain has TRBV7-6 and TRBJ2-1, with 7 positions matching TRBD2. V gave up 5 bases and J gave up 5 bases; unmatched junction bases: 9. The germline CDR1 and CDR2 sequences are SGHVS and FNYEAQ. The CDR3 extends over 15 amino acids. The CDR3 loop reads CASSPYQRGDNEQFF. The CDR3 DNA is TGTGCCAGCAGCCCTTACCAGCGGGGTGACAATGAGCAGTTCTTC.

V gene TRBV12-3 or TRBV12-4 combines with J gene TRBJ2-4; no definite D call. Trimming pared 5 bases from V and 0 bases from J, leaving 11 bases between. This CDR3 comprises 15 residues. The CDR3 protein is CASSTNSLAKNIQYF. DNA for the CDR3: TGTGCCAGCAGTACTAACAGCTTAGCCAAAAACATTCAGTACTTC.

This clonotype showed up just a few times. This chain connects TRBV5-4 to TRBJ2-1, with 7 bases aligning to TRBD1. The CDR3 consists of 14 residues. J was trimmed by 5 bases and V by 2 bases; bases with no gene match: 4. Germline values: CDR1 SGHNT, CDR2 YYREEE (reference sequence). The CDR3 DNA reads TGTGCCAGCAGCTTCCGGGACAGCCACAATGAGCAGTTCTTC. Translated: CASSFRDSHNEQFF.

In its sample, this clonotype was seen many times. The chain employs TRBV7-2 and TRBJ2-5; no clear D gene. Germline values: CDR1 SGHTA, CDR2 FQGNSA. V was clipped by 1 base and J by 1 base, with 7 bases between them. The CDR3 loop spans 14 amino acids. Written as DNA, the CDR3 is TGTGCCAGCAGCTTAGGTCTACCCCAAGAGACCCAGTACTTC. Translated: CASSLGLPQETQYF.

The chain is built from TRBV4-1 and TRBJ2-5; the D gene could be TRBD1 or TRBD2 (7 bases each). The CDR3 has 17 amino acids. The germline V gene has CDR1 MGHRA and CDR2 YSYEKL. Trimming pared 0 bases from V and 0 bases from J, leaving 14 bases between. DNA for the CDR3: TGCGCCAGCAGCCAAGAGGGGAGGGGGCGAAACCAAGAGACCCAGTACTTC. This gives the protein CASSQEGRGRNQETQYF.

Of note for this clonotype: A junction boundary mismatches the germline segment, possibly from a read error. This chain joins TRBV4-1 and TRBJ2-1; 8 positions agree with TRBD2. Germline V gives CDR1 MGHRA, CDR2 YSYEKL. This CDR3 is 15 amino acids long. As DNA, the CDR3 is TGTGCCAGCAGCCAAGTAGCGGGGACGTACAATGAGCAGTTCTTC. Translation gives CASSQVAGTYNEQFF.

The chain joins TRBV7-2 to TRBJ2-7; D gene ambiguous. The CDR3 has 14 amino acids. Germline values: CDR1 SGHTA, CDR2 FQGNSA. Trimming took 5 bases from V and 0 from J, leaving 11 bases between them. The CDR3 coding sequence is TGTGCCAGCAGCATAGACCGGGCCTCCTACGAGCAGTACTTC. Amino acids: CASSIDRASYEQYF.